The present TCR beta chain was sequenced within a study of blood T cell repertoires in COVID-19. Study in general: Donors in the United States, Italy and Spain gave samples during acute or convalescent COVID-19. PBMCs, B-cell-depleted T cells, or T cells were the source of the cDNA or gDNA that made up the material.

Source study methods: Estimation of nucleated cell counts was performed using reference gene primer amplification. TCRdb keeps only in-frame clones here, not all; method: immunoSEQ multiplex PCR. V, J and clone size reflect that table, while D and trimming were determined from the DNA. Of more than 90,000 clones listed, 75% to 90% were seen once; the top ten hold about 7.7%. Trimming left V 3 bases short and J 5 bases short, with 5 bases between. The germline V gene has CDR1 LNHDA and CDR2 SQIVND (reference sequence). This CDR3 is 12 amino acids long. Sequences were obtained from peripheral blood. The chain links TRBV19 to TRBJ1-5; D remains unclear. This clonotype was sampled from a human donor in a cohort sampled during active COVID-19. Written as DNA, the CDR3 is TGTGCCAGTAGTATCGGGGATCAGCCCCAGCATTTT. Its translation is CASSIGDQPQHF.